This T cell receptor beta chain was captured by sequencing in a study of patients and donors after allogeneic stem cell transplantation (TCRdb year 2020). As regards this clonotype: Its antigen is currently not known. One base away there is no much larger clone; base qualities are not given.

Library preparation was by RT-PCR. The sequencing machine was a NextSeq 550. TCRdb trimmed public reads at Q25 via fastp, called clones via MiXCR and kept in-frame beta chains. Rows with a matching CDR3 protein are joined into one entry that keeps the most common DNA and genes. Across this sample there are around 82,000 distinct CDR3 sequences, with 5% seen only once. Less than 3% of the sample is taken by the ten largest. Cut back by 2 bases and 6 bases, the V and J ends lie 13 bases apart. The germline V gene (reference sequence) supplies CDR1 DFQATT and CDR2 SNEGSKA. The CDR3 spans 14 residues, from the cysteine through the phenylalanine. The CDR3 DNA has 42 bases and is translated from base 1.

The sequencing input was blood, either unsorted or a sorted T cell fraction (not recorded which). The V gene is TRBV20-1 and the J gene is TRBJ2-2; tentative D gene TRBD1, with 5 bases matching. The TCR originated in a human donor who was either an allogeneic HSCT recipient or a stem cell or donor lymphocyte infusion donor (not recorded which). It is not recorded whose cells these are; they may come from a transplant donor. The sequenced DNA is TGCAGTGCTAGAACGCAGGGTTTGGCCGGGGAGCTGTTTTTT. The encoded protein is CSARTQGLAGELFF.